The 8 T cell receptor beta chains in this list originate from one sample, sequenced in a study of spatial heterogeneity in lung cancer. These receptors have no known antigen. Time point defined: sample taken at primary tumor resection. TCRdb re-derived calls from the 5' RACE reads in MiXCR, one entry per CDR3 protein. The data contain 16,000 or so distinct CDR3 sequences, approximately 6.8% of them singletons. Study-level points and caveats: Higher tumor mutation counts went along with higher counts of expanded intratumoral alpha and beta TCRs.

Sample: lung tumor tissue, taken at surgery. The receptor source for this set is a female donor with early-stage non-small cell lung cancer.

This clonotype was picked up a small number of times. The library was built for alpha chains, so this beta chain is an off-target read and its size means little. This chain uses TRBV6-6 with TRBJ1-5; D not certain. CDR1 and CDR2 (germline): MNHNY, SVGAGI (reference sequence). This CDR3 spans 19 amino acids. Between the trimmed V and J ends, which lost 0 bases and 0 bases, there was a span of 18 bases. This chain's CDR3 is CASSYSAGPATFSNQPQHF. The CDR3, as DNA: TGTGCCAGCAGTTACTCGGCAGGCCCTGCAACCTTTAGCAATCAGCCCCAGCATTTT.

This clonotype was seen at least ten times. With the library built for alpha chains, this beta chain is off target and its frequency is not meaningful. This chain uses TRBV7-3 with TRBJ2-7; TRBD1 or TRBD2 may be the D gene (6 bases each). Trimming took 5 bases from V and 3 from J, leaving 14 bases between them. The CDR3 runs 14 residues. Germline V lookup: CDR1 SGHTA, CDR2 FQGTGA. For the CDR3, the DNA is TGTGCCAGCAGCCCCAACAGGGACTTCTACGAGCAGTACTTC. Protein: CASSPNRDFYEQYF.

This clonotype has at least ten counts. This beta chain is a stray sequence in a library constructed for alpha chains; its clone size is not meaningful. J is TRBJ2-7 and V is TRBV20-1, with D uncertain. V gave up 2 bases and J gave up 2 bases, with 13 bases separating them. The CDR3 totals 14 residues. The germline gives CDR1 DFQATT, CDR2 SNEGSKA (reference sequence). The CDR3 is CSARRDRFPYEQYF. The CDR3 bases are TGCAGTGCTAGAAGAGACCGTTTCCCCTACGAGCAGTACTTC.

This clonotype was detected ten times or more. This beta chain is a stray read from a library made for alpha chains; its abundance is not meaningful. The chain recombines TRBV9 with TRBJ2-2; D may correspond to TRBD1 or TRBD2 (5 bases each). Germline CDR1 reads SGDLS; CDR2 reads YYNGEE. The V end lost 2 bases, the J end lost 4 bases, and 15 bases lay between the germline ends. CDR3 length equals 16 residues. The DNA of the CDR3 is TGTGCCAGCAGCGTCTCCGGGACGTCAGGCACCGGGGAGCTGTTTTTT. Its protein is CASSVSGTSGTGELFF.

This clonotype was recorded many times. With the library built for alpha chains, this beta chain is off target and its frequency is not meaningful. The V gene is TRBV20-1, the J gene TRBJ2-4; D ambiguous. V was shortened by 4 bases and J by 1 base, with 11 bases between the two germline ends. CDR3 length: 14 residues. Germline values: CDR1 DFQATT, CDR2 SNEGSKA (reference sequence). CDR3 protein: CSATSSFAKNIQYF. The DNA of the CDR3 is TGCAGTGCTACCTCTTCGTTTGCCAAAAACATTCAGTACTTC.

This clonotype was seen ten or more times. Little can be read into the size of this beta chain, an off-target read in a library designed for alpha chains. The chain uses TRBV6-1 and TRBJ2-2; D uncertain. Trimming removed 3 bases at V and 4 bases at J, with 12 bases between. Looked up from germline, CDR1 is MNHNS and CDR2 is SASEGT. This CDR3 region has 15 residues. Written as DNA, the CDR3 is TGTGCCAGCAGTGATGGACCGCTTTTCACCGGGGAGCTGTTTTTT. It encodes CASSDGPLFTGELFF.

In its sample, this clonotype was seen many times. This beta chain is an off-target read within a library intended for alpha chains, so its frequency means little. V is TRBV9 and J is TRBJ1-6; 7 nucleotides match TRBD1. The CDR3 contains 16 residues. Germline loops: CDR1 SGDLS, CDR2 YYNGEE. V lost 4 bases to trimming and J lost 0 bases; unmatched junction nucleotides: 4. This chain's CDR3 is CASSTGTVSYNSPLHF. The CDR3 nucleotides are TGTGCCAGCAGCACCGGGACAGTCTCCTATAATTCACCCCTCCACTTT.

This clonotype has ten or more counts. The size of this beta chain means little, since it is a stray read in a library made for alpha chains. The V and J genes are TRBV7-2 and TRBJ2-5; no clear D gene. The CDR3 has 13 residues. The V end lost 5 bases, the J end lost 4 bases, and 11 bases lay between the germline ends. Germline CDR1 SGHTA, CDR2 FQGNSA. The CDR3 reads CASSARAVETQYF. The DNA of the CDR3 is TGTGCCAGCAGCGCAAGGGCCGTAGAGACCCAGTACTTC.